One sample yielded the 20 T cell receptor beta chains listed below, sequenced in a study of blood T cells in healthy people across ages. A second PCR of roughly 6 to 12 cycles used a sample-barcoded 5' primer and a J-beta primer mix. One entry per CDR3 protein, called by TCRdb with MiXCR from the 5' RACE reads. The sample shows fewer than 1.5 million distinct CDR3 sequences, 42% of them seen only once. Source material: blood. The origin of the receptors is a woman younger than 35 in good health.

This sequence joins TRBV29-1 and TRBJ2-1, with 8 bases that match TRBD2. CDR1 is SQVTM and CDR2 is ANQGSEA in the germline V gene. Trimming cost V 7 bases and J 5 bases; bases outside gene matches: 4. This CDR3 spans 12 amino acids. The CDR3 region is CSAGGAHNEQFF. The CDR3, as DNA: TGCAGCGCGGGGGGGGCCCACAATGAGCAGTTCTTC.

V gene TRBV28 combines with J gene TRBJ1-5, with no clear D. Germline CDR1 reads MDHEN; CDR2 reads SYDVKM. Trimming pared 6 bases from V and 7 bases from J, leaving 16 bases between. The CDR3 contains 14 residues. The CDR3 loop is CASRVVASKQPQHF. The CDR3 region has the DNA TGTGCCAGCAGAGTGGTAGCTAGTAAGCAGCCCCAGCATTTT.

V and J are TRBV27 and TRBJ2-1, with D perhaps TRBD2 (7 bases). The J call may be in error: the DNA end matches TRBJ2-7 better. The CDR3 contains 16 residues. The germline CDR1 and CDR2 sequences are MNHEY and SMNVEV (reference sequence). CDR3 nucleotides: TGTGCCAGCAGGTCTCTCGCGGGGGCTCCCTACAATGAGCAGTACTTC. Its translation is CASRSLAGAPYNEQYF.

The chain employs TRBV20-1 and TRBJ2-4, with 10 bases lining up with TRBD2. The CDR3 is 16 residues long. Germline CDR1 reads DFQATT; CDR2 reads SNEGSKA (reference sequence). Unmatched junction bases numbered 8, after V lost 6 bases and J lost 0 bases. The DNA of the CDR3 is TGCAGTGCCGAATTAGCGGGAGGACTAGCCAAAAACATTCAGTACTTC. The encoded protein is CSAELAGGLAKNIQYF.

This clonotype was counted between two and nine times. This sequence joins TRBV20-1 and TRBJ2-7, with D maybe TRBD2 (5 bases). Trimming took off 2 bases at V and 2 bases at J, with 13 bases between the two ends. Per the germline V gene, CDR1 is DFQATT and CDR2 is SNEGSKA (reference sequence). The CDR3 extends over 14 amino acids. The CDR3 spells CSARYFGGAYEQYF. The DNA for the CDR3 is TGCAGTGCTAGATATTTCGGAGGCGCCTACGAGCAGTACTTC.

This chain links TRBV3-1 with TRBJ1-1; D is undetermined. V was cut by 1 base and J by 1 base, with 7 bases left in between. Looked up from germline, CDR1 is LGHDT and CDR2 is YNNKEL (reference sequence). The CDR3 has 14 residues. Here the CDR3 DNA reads TGTGCCAGCAGCCAAGCGGGCACGAACACTGAAGCTTTCTTT. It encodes CASSQAGTNTEAFF.

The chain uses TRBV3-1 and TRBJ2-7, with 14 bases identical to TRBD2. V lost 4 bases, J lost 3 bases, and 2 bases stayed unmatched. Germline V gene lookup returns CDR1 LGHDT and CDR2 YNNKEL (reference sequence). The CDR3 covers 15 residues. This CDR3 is CASSLGTSGGYEQYF. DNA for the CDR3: TGTGCCAGCAGCCTTGGGACTAGCGGGGGCTACGAGCAGTACTTC.

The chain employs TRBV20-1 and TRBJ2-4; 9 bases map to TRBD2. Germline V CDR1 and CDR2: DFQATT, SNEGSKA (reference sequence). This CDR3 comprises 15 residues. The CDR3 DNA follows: TGCAGCCTCAGACTAGCGGAGATGGGCGGAGACATTCAGTACTTC. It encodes CSLRLAEMGGDIQYF.

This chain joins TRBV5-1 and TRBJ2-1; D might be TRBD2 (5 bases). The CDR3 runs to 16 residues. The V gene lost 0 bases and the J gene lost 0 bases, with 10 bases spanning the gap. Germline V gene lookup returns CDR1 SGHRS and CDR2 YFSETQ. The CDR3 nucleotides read TGCGCCAGCAGCTTGGCCGTCACTAGCTCCTACAATGAGCAGTTCTTC. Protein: CASSLAVTSSYNEQFF.

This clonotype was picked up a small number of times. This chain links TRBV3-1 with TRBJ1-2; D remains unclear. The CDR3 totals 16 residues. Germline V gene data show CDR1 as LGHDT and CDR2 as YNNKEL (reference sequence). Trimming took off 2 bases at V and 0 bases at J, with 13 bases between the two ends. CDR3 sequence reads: CASSQRPQPPNYGYTF. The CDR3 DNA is TGTGCCAGCAGCCAAAGGCCGCAGCCCCCTAACTATGGCTACACCTTC. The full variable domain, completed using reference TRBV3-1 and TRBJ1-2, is DTAVSQTPKYLVTQMGNDKSIKCEQNLGHDTMYWYKQDSKKFLKIMFSYNNKELIINETVPNRFSPKSPDKAHLNLHINSLELGDSAVYFCASSQRPQPPNYGYTFGSGTRLTVV.

This CDR3 is CASARGENNQPQHF. In DNA form, the CDR3 reads TGTGCCAGCGCCCGGGGAGAGAATAATCAGCCCCAGCATTTT. The gene calls are TRBV12-3 or TRBV12-4 and TRBJ1-5, with D uncertain. Trimming removed 8 bases at V and 4 bases at J, with 15 bases between. The CDR3 is 14 residues long.

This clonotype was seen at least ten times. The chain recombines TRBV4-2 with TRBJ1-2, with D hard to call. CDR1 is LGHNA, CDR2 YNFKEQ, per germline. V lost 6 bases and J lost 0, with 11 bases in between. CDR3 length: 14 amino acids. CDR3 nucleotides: TGTGCCAGCAGTCCCTCAGTTTCTAACTATGGCTACACCTTC. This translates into CASSPSVSNYGYTF.

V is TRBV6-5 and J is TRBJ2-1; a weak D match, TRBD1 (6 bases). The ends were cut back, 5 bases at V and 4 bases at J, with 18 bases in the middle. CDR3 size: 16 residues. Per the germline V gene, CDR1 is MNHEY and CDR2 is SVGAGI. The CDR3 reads CASSQGNQGLYNEQFF. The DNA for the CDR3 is TGTGCCAGCAGTCAGGGGAATCAGGGATTATACAATGAGCAGTTCTTC.

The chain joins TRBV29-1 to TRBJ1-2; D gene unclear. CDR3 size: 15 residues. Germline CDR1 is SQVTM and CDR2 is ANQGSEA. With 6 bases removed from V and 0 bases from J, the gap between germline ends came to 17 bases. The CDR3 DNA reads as TGCAGCGTGGCCCCGGGCTCCACCACTAACTATGGCTACACCTTC. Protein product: CSVAPGSTTNYGYTF. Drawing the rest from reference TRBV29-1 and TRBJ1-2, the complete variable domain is SAVISQKPSRDICQRGTSLTIQCQVDSQVTMMFWYRQQPGQSLTLIATANQGSEATYESGFVIDKFPISRPNLTFSTLTVSNMSPEDSSIYLCSVAPGSTTNYGYTFGSGTRLTVV.

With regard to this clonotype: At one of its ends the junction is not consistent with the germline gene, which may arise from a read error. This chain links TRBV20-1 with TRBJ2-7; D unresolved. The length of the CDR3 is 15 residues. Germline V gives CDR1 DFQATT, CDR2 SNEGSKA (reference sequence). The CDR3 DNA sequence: TGCAGTGGACTTAAACGGCAGGTATCCTCCTACGAGCGGTACTTC. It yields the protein CSGLKRQVSSYERYF.

CDR3 loop: CSVEDPFGTSRSETQYF. The CDR3 DNA is TGCAGCGTTGAAGATCCTTTTGGGACTAGCAGATCAGAGACCCAGTACTTC. This chain joins TRBV29-1 and TRBJ2-5; TRBD2 aligns across 9 bases. V shed 0 bases and J 4 bases; nucleotides not matched to a gene: 12. The germline CDR1 and CDR2 sequences are SQVTM and ANQGSEA. This CDR3 is 17 amino acids long. Full variable domain (outside the CDR3, taken from reference TRBV29-1 and TRBJ2-5): SAVISQKPSRDICQRGTSLTIQCQVDSQVTMMFWYRQQPGQSLTLIATANQGSEATYESGFVIDKFPISRPNLTFSTLTVSNMSPEDSSIYLCSVEDPFGTSRSETQYFGPGTRLLVL.

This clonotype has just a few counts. CDR3 amino acids: CASSWAAGQYF. As DNA, the CDR3 is TGTGCCAGCAGTTGGGCCGCTGGGCAGTACTTC. The J gene is TRBJ2-5, the V gene TRBV28; D unresolved. CDR1 and CDR2 (germline): MDHEN, SYDVKM. V gave up 4 bases and J gave up 11 bases, with 11 bases separating them. This CDR3 spans 11 amino acids.

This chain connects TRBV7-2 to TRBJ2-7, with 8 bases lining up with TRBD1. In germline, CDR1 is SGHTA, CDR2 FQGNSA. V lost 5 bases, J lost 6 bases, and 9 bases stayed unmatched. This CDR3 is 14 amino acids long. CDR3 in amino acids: CASSRDRGTGEQYF. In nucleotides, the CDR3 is TGTGCCAGCAGCCGTGACAGGGGAACGGGCGAGCAGTACTTC.

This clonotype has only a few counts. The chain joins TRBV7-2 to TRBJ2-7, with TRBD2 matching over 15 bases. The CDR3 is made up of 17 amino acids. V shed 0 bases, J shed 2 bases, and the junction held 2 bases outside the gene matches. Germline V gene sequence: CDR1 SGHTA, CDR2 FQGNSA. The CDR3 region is CASSLAGTSGGPYEQYF. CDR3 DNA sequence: TGTGCCAGCAGCTTAGCAGGGACTAGCGGGGGGCCCTACGAGCAGTACTTC.

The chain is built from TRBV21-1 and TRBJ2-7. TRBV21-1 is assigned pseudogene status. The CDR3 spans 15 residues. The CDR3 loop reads CASSARTGSSYEQYF. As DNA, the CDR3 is TGTGCCAGCAGCGCCCGTACAGGGAGCTCCTACGAGCAGTACTTC.